Included here is one T cell receptor (beta chain) sequence, with context. These data come from a study of cytotoxic CD8 clonotypes in ibrutinib-treated CLL. This CDR3 has 14 amino acids. Trimming cost V 5 bases and J 3 bases, with 13 bases left between them. Germline CDR1 LNHDA, CDR2 SQIVND (reference sequence). TCRdb's table, derived via immunoSEQ multiplex PCR, lists solely in-frame clones and lacks some. The sample records roughly 150,000 clones, 88% being singletons. The chain uses TRBV19 and TRBJ1-1; D is undetermined. This TCR was sampled from a human donor with chronic lymphocytic leukemia. The source material was PBMCs, sampled at disease progression, from a patient treated with ibrutinib. The CDR3 spells CASSPQVLDTEAFF. The DNA for the CDR3 is TGTGCCAGTAGTCCCCAGGTGCTGGACACTGAAGCTTTCTTT.